Listed below are T cell receptor beta chains from one sample, sequenced in a study of T-cell memory formation after mild COVID-19. TCRdb re-analysed the 5' RACE reads in MiXCR, keeping a single row per CDR3 protein. The sample carries about 350,000 distinct CDR3 sequences, roughly 15% recorded once. What was sequenced was PBMCs or a T cell subset sorted from them (not recorded which). These receptors all stem from a man aged 18 to 30 who had mild COVID-19 (a few samples of this study predate the infection). Cell type and time point are not known. Both conserved end residues are part of each CDR3. The D gene is left open where the match is weak. The size entry is marked missing in some rows and otherwise reads once, few, many or a size class.

>12|TRBJ1-1|once|.|TRBV7-3
TGTGCCAGCAGCGCACAGACCTGTGAAGCTTTCTTT
CASSAQTCEAFF
>13|TRBJ1-1|many|.|TRBV5-1
TGCGCCAGCAGCTTGGGGAGGGATGGTGAAGCTTTCTTT
CASSLGRDGEAFF
>14|TRBJ2-1|.|.|TRBV6-5
TGTGCCAGCAGTTACAGGGGCTGGTCGAATGAGCAGTTCTTC
CASSYRGWSNEQFF
>16|TRBJ2-2|few|.|TRBV5-6
TGTGCCAGCTCCCTTGCGGGACAGATTATCACCGGGGAGCTGTTTTTT
CASSLAGQIITGELFF
>10|TRBJ1-1|many|.|TRBV20-1
TGCAGTGCGATTAATATCGACACCCTTTTT
CSAINIDTLF
>18|TRBJ2-3|.|TRBD2|TRBV5-4
TGTGCCAGCAGCTTCCCGGGACTAGCGGGGGACTTCACAGATACGCAGTATTTT
CASSFPGLAGDFTDTQYF
>11|TRBJ2-3|many|.|TRBV12-3/TRBV12-4
TGTGCCAGCAGTTTAAGGGATACGCAGTATTTT
CASSLRDTQYF
>12|TRBJ2-5|many|.|TRBV7-2
TGTGCCAGCAGCTCACAGAAAGAGACCCAGTACTTC
CASSSQKETQYF
>14|TRBJ2-5|.|.|TRBV7-9
TGTGCCAGCAGCGCACGACTGGACCAAGAGACCCAGTACTTC
CASSARLDQETQYF
>15|TRBJ2-2|.|TRBD1|TRBV4-1
TGCGCCAGCAGCCAGGGCAGGGGGCGCAACGGGGAGCTGTTTTTT
CASSQGRGRNGELFF
>17|TRBJ2-1|few|TRBD2|TRBV24-1
TGTGCCACCAGTGCCCCGAAGGGGCGGGGGGACTACAATGAGCAGTTCTTC
CATSAPKGRGDYNEQFF
>17|TRBJ2-1|.|TRBD2|TRBV13
TGTGCCAGCACCCCTAGAGAGCGGGGACTTTCCTACAATGAGCAGTTCTTC
CASTPRERGLSYNEQFF
>16|TRBJ1-2|many|.|TRBV7-9
TGTGCCAGCAGCTTAGGGTATGGCAGTTCTGACTATGGCTACACCTTC
CASSLGYGSSDYGYTF
>14|TRBJ2-7|.|.|TRBV20-1
TGCAGTGCTAGTTCCGGACGGACATCCTACGAGCAGTACTTC
CSASSGRTSYEQYF
>14|TRBJ1-1|.|TRBD1|TRBV10-1
TGCGCCAGGACAGGGTTTGACGTTGGGACTGAAGCTTTCTTT
CARTGFDVGTEAFF
>13|TRBJ1-2|.|TRBD1|TRBV29-1
TGCAGCGTCCGAGGACAGGGTATCTATGGCTACACCTTC
CSVRGQGIYGYTF
>15|TRBJ2-7|.|.|TRBV7-2
TGTGCCAGCAGCCCGCAGACTGGCAGCTCCTACGAGCAGTACTTC
CASSPQTGSSYEQYF
>11|TRBJ2-2|few|.|TRBV4-3
TGCGCCAGCAGCCACGCCGGGGAGCTGTTTTTT
CASSHAGELFF
>13|TRBJ1-2|few|.|TRBV27
TGTGCCAGCAAACCCGGGGGCGCGGGTGGCTACACCTTC
CASKPGGAGGYTF
>12|TRBJ1-2|.|TRBD1|TRBV5-1
TGCGCCAGCAGCCCGGGACAGGGGAGCTACACCTTC
CASSPGQGSYTF
>15|TRBJ1-2|few|.|TRBV12-3/TRBV12-4
TGTGCCAGCAGTTTCGGGGGCAGGGGAAGCTATGGCTACACCTTC
CASSFGGRGSYGYTF
>12|TRBJ2-5|few|.|TRBV7-2
TGTGCCAGCCATGGGGGAATAGAGACCCAGTACTTC
CASHGGIETQYF
>14|TRBJ2-1|.|.|TRBV2
TGTGCCAGCAGTGAAGCGGGCAGGGACAATGAGCAGTTCTTC
CASSEAGRDNEQFF
>13|TRBJ1-5|.|.|TRBV6-5
TGTGCCAGCAGTTCAGGGCTGAATCAGCCCCAGCATTTT
CASSSGLNQPQHF
>12|TRBJ2-7|few|.|TRBV6-5
TGTGCCAGCACGGGGGCATTCTACGAGCAGTACTTC
CASTGAFYEQYF
>19|TRBJ1-1|few|TRBD1|TRBV6-5
TGTGCCAGCAGTTACTCGACCGGGACAGGGGCTTTCGGTGGGACTGAAGCTTTCTTT
CASSYSTGTGAFGGTEAFF
>14|TRBJ2-1|few|.|TRBV9
TGTGCCAGCAGCGTAGCCCGGGACGGGCGCTCACAGTTCTTC
CASSVARDGRSQFF
>15|TRBJ1-1|.|TRBD1|TRBV7-2
TGTGCCAGCAGCTTAGACTGGACAGGGGGCATTGAAGCTTTCTTT
CASSLDWTGGIEAFF
>15|TRBJ2-6|few|TRBD1|TRBV7-9
TGTGCCAGCAGCTCGGACAGGGACGGGGCCAACGTCCTGACTTTC
CASSSDRDGANVLTF
>16|TRBJ1-2|few|.|TRBV5-5
TGTGCCAGCAGCTTGAGGCCAGGCCCCTTCCTCTATGGCTACACCTTC
CASSLRPGPFLYGYTF
>13|TRBJ2-3|few|.|TRBV10-3
TGTGCCATCAGTGAGTTACAGCCAGATACGCAGTATTTT
CAISELQPDTQYF
>13|TRBJ2-7|.|.|TRBV30
TGTGCCTTCATAGGGGTTGGGGCCTACGAGCAGTACTTC
CAFIGVGAYEQYF
>15|TRBJ2-5|many|.|TRBV7-8
TGTGCCAGCAGCACCGAAAGAGGGGGGAGAGAGACCCAGTACTTC
CASSTERGGRETQYF
>14|TRBJ2-5|.|.|TRBV30
TGTGCCTGGAGTTTCGGAGTTGCACAAGAGACCCAGTACTTC
CAWSFGVAQETQYF
>14|TRBJ1-5|.|.|TRBV5-5
TGTGCCAGCAGCCCGGGGACATTATATCAGCCCCAGCATTTT
CASSPGTLYQPQHF
>15|TRBJ2-3|few|TRBD2|TRBV9
TGTGCCAGCAGCCCCGGGACTAGCGAGCCAGATACGCAGTATTTT
CASSPGTSEPDTQYF
>17|TRBJ1-2|.|TRBD1|TRBV5-1
TGCGCCAGCAGCTTAGCGGACAGGGGCCTGCTTAACTATGGCTACACCTTC
CASSLADRGLLNYGYTF
>14|TRBJ2-5|many|.|TRBV18
TGTGCCAGCTCACCAAGCTTGATTCAAGAGACCCAGTACTTC
CASSPSLIQETQYF
>14|TRBJ1-1|few|.|TRBV6-5
TGTGCCAGCAGTTACGACAGTCCCAACACTGAAGCTTTCTTT
CASSYDSPNTEAFF
>15|TRBJ1-3|few|TRBD1|TRBV7-6
TGTGCCAGCAGCTTAGTCTCAGGGGGCCGAAACACCATATATTTT
CASSLVSGGRNTIYF
>14|TRBJ2-1|.|TRBD2|TRBV7-2
TGTGCCAGCAGCTTACGGCTAGCGGGGGATGAGCAGTTCTTC
CASSLRLAGDEQFF
>13|TRBJ1-5|.|.|TRBV5-1
TGCGCCAGCAGCTCGGTGGGGGGGGGGCCCCAGCAATTT
CASSSVGGGPQQF
>16|TRBJ1-1|.|.|TRBV6-2/TRBV6-3
TGTGCCAGCAGTGACGCCGGGGCCGGGTTCAACACTGAAGCTTTCTTT
CASSDAGAGFNTEAFF
>14|TRBJ1-1|once|.|TRBV6-2/TRBV6-3
TGTGCCAGCAGTTCCCCGTGGGGCGGCACTGAAGCTTTCTTT
CASSSPWGGTEAFF
>13|TRBJ2-7|few|.|TRBV7-2
TGTGCCAGCAGCTCAGTCCCAGGCTACGAGCAGTACTTC
CASSSVPGYEQYF
>13|TRBJ1-6|.|.|TRBV20-1
TGCAGTGCCGTGGGGGGCGCTTATTCACCCCTCCACTTT
CSAVGGAYSPLHF
>15|TRBJ1-1|few|.|TRBV11-2
TGTGCCAGCAGCGTTGGCGGATGGGTGCACACTGAAGCTTTCTTT
CASSVGGWVHTEAFF
>15|TRBJ1-1|few|.|TRBV5-6
TGTGCCAGCAGCTTAACAGGGTTGGGAACTCTTGAAGCTTTCTTT
CASSLTGLGTLEAFF
>14|TRBJ1-2|few|TRBD1|TRBV9
TGTGCCAGCAGCGTAGATGGAGGGGGCTTCGGCTACACCTTC
CASSVDGGGFGYTF
>14|TRBJ2-3|many|.|TRBV10-3
TGTGCCATCAGTGGATCGACAGGCACAGATACGCAGTATTTT
CAISGSTGTDTQYF
>14|TRBJ1-6|.|TRBD1|TRBV5-1
TGCGCCAGCAGCACCGGACAGGGAGATTCACCCCTCCACTTT
CASSTGQGDSPLHF
>16|TRBJ2-5|.|TRBD1|TRBV5-1
TGCGCCAGCAGCAAAAAAGGGACAGGGGTGCCAGAGACCCAGTACTTC
CASSKKGTGVPETQYF
>13|TRBJ2-5|few|.|TRBV5-1
TGCGCCAGCACCGAGGTCCATAAAGAGACCCAGTACTTC
CASTEVHKETQYF